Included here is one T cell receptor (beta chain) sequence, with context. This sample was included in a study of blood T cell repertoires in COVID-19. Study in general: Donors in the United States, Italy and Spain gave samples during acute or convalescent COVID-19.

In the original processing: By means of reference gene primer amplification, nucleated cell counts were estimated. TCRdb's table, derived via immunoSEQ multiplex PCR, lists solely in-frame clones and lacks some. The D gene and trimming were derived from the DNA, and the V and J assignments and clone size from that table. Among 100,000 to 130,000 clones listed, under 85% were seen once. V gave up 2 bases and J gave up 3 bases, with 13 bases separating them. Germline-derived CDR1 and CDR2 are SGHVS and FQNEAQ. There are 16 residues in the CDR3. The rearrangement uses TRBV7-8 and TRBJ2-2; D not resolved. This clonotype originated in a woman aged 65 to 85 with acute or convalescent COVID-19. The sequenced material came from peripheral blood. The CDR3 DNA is TGTGCCAGCAGCTTACTCGCGGCTATATACACCGGGGAGCTGTTTTTT. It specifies CASSLLAAIYTGELFF.